Below, 7 T cell receptor beta chains from the same sample are listed, as sequenced in a study of Tregs in tolerant kidney transplant recipients. Profiled with immunoSEQ multiplex PCR; TCRdb holds only in-frame clones, not every one. The listing records some 31,000 clones. The sequenced sample was CD8+ T cells from blood, obtained before the transplant. The receptors stem from a human donor who received a combined kidney and bone marrow transplant.

Of note for this clone: The missing CDR3 end, 3 residues past where the read stops, is filled in from the germline J gene. This sequence joins TRBV19 and TRBJ1-4, with TRBD1 matching over 9 bases. The germline V gene encodes CDR1 LNHDA and CDR2 SQIVND (reference sequence). After removal of 3 bases from V and 8 bases from J, the junction contained 1 base not matched to a gene. This CDR3 has 13 amino acids. The CDR3 bases that were read are TGTGCCAGTAGTATTGGACAGGGGGAAAAA. Translation: CASSIGQGEK. The CDR3 as a whole reads CASSIGQGEKLFF.

Remarks on this clone: From the germline J gene comes the end of the CDR3, since the read stops 3 residues before it. The chain uses TRBV7-9 and TRBJ2-5; D perhaps matches TRBD1 (5 bases). The length of the CDR3 is 13 residues. Trimming shortened V by 3 bases and J by 3 bases, and 8 bases separated the two germline ends. CDR1 and CDR2 (germline): SEHNR, FQNEAQ (reference sequence). This CDR3 reads CASSFDSEETQYF. The part of the CDR3 DNA that was read is TGTGCCAGCAGCTTCGACAGTGAAGAGACC.

Comment on this clone: The read finishes 3 residues shy of the CDR3 end, and the germline J gene is used to complete it. The gene calls are TRBV30 and TRBJ1-4; 8 nucleotides align to TRBD1. CDR1 and CDR2 (germline): GTSNPN, SVGIG (reference sequence). V was clipped by 1 base and J by 8 bases; unmatched bases: 9. The CDR3 is 15 amino acids. The CDR3: CAWSGITGGDEKLFF. The covered CDR3 bases are TGTGCCTGGAGTGGTATTACAGGGGGGGACGAAAAA.

About this clone: The read stops 3 residues short of the end of the CDR3; the missing end is completed from the germline J gene. The V call is TRBV19, the J call TRBJ2-7, with a possible D match to TRBD2 (6 bases). The CDR3 consists of 14 residues. Germline V gene data show CDR1 as LNHDA and CDR2 as SQIVND (reference sequence). V lost 3 bases and J 0 bases, leaving 9 bases between the germline ends. CDR3 sequence reads: CASSMGGNSYEQYF. The CDR3 DNA, read in part, is TGTGCCAGTAGTATGGGGGGAAACTCCTACGAG.

As for this clone: The read is 3 residues too short to cover the CDR3 end, so that end is filled in from the germline J gene. The chain employs TRBV13 and TRBJ1-4; 8 nucleotides match TRBD1. The CDR3 covers 14 residues. CDR1 is PRHDT, CDR2 FYEKMQ, per germline (reference sequence). The V segment lost 5 bases and the J segment 8 bases; nucleotides outside the gene matches: 7. CDR3: CASSPRTGTEKLFF. CDR3 DNA (partial): TGTGCCAGCAGCCCACGGACAGGGACCGAAAAA.

A remark on this clone: The read halts 3 residues ahead of the CDR3 end, with the missing end drawn from the germline J gene. V gene TRBV7-9 combines with J gene TRBJ2-1; TRBD1 might be the D (5 bases). The V gene's germline CDR1 is SEHNR and CDR2 FQNEAQ (reference sequence). This CDR3 comprises 12 residues. V dropped 2 bases and J dropped 8 bases, with 7 bases sitting between them. The CDR3 is CASSLKGHEQFF. CDR3 DNA (partial): TGTGCCAGCAGCTTAAAGGGGCATGAG.

Here the CDR3 reads CASSHGTSGGAGNEQFF. Incomplete CDR3 DNA: TGCGCCAGCAGCCATGGGACTAGCGGGGGGGCCGGGAATGAG. This chain uses TRBV5-1 with TRBJ2-1, with 16 nucleotides matching TRBD2. The CDR3 end is not reached by the read, which stops 3 residues before it; the germline J gene fills it in. The CDR3 covers 17 residues. V lost 4 bases and J lost 7; bases outside the gene matches: 8. Per the germline V gene, CDR1 is SGHRS and CDR2 is YFSETQ.